Following are 22 T cell receptor beta chains from one sample sequenced in a study of technical replicates of blood from a handful of donors. Profiling relied on immunoSEQ multiplex PCR, and the TCRdb table lists in-frame clones only, not all of them. Here the sample spans tens of thousands of clones, 95% to 97% being singletons. The sample was T cells isolated from PBMCs. These receptors originate from a human donor in good health.

V gene TRBV2 combines with J gene TRBJ1-1, with 8 nucleotides matching TRBD1. Looked up from germline, CDR1 is SNHLY and CDR2 is FYNNEI. J was trimmed by 0 bases and V by 7 bases; bases with no gene match: 4. The CDR3 length is 14 residues. The CDR3 bases are TGTGCCAGCAAGACGACAGGGGTGAACACTGAAGCTTTCTTT. Translated, it gives CASKTTGVNTEAFF.

The V and J genes are TRBV9 and TRBJ1-1; D unclear. Per germline, CDR1 SGDLS and CDR2 YYNGEE. This CDR3 is built from 14 residues. V was shortened by 3 bases and J by 6 bases, with 15 bases between the two germline ends. CDR3 protein: CASSAERVYAEAFF. CDR3 coding DNA: TGTGCCAGCAGCGCCGAACGGGTGTACGCTGAAGCTTTCTTT.

This sequence joins TRBV30 and TRBJ2-5; TRBD2 matches at 11 bases. Unmatched junction bases numbered 9, after V lost 1 base and J lost 5 bases. Germline assignment: CDR1 GTSNPN and CDR2 SVGIG (reference sequence). The CDR3 runs 16 residues. This CDR3 is CAWSAGLAGGGETQYF. Written as DNA, the CDR3 is TGTGCCTGGAGTGCTGGGCTAGCGGGGGGAGGGGAGACCCAGTACTTC.

As DNA, the CDR3 is TGTGCCAGCAGCTTAGAGCTGGGAGGGGCTTACGAGCAGTACTTC. Encoded protein: CASSLELGGAYEQYF. The chain carries TRBV7-6 and TRBJ2-7, with 7 bases fitting TRBD2. The V gene end was trimmed by 1 base and the J gene end by 4 bases; junction bases not matched to a gene: 7. Germline V lookup: CDR1 SGHVS, CDR2 FNYEAQ. The CDR3 is made up of 15 amino acids.

The chain combines TRBV7-8 with TRBJ1-1; the D gene is possibly TRBD1 (5 bases). The V and J ends lost 3 bases and 7 bases respectively, with 12 bases between them. Germline CDR1 is SGHVS and CDR2 is FQNEAQ. The CDR3 totals 13 residues. The CDR3 DNA reads as TGTGCCAGCAGCTTCAGGGATGTCGGTGAAGCTTTCTTT. Translating it yields CASSFRDVGEAFF.

This chain links TRBV29-1 with TRBJ2-1, with a weak D call TRBD1 (5 bases). This CDR3 has 15 residues. Germline loops: CDR1 SQVTM, CDR2 ANQGSEA. Trimming took 7 bases from V and 0 from J, leaving 16 bases between them. The CDR3 region has the DNA TGCAGCGCGTCGACAGATACGAGCTCCTACAATGAGCAGTTCTTC. It yields the protein CSASTDTSSYNEQFF.

V gene TRBV27 combines with J gene TRBJ2-7; D is perhaps TRBD2 (5 bases). V lost 5 bases and J 2 bases, leaving 25 bases between the germline ends. CDR1 is MNHEY and CDR2 is SMNVEV in the germline V gene (reference sequence). The CDR3 is made up of 18 amino acids. CDR3: CASSPTTTLAGLPYEQYF. CDR3 sequence (DNA): TGTGCCAGCAGTCCAACTACCACCCTCGCGGGCCTTCCCTACGAGCAGTACTTC.

The chain employs TRBV2 and TRBJ1-1, with D unresolved. The CDR3 spans 14 residues. Germline CDR1 reads SNHLY; CDR2 reads FYNNEI. Between the trimmed V and J ends, which lost 3 bases and 0 bases, there was a span of 8 bases. In nucleotides, the CDR3 is TGTGCCAGCAGTGACAGATTTATGAACACTGAAGCTTTCTTT. Protein sequence: CASSDRFMNTEAFF.

The chain employs TRBV12-5 and TRBJ2-3; D ambiguous. Germline CDR1 LGHNT, CDR2 FRNRAP. Deletions cut 2 bases from V and 5 bases from J, with 8 bases between. This CDR3 has 13 residues. DNA of the CDR3: TGTGCTAGTGGTTTGACAGACATAGATACGCAGTATTTT. It codes for CASGLTDIDTQYF.

This clone was found once. The gene calls are TRBV7-2 and TRBJ2-5; D is uncertain. The CDR3 consists of 14 residues. Trimming stripped 5 bases from V and 2 bases from J, with 12 bases between. Looked up from germline, CDR1 is SGHTA and CDR2 is FQGNSA. The CDR3 sequence is CASSPRLKQETQYF. The CDR3 nucleotides read TGTGCCAGCAGCCCCAGACTGAAACAAGAGACCCAGTACTTC.

The gene calls are TRBV7-2 and TRBJ2-1, with TRBD2 matching 8 bases. CDR1 and CDR2 from the germline V gene are SGHTA and FQGNSA. This CDR3 comprises 19 residues. Germline trimming cut 5 bases from V and 0 bases from J; bases unmatched to any gene: 15. The CDR3 loop is CASSLTHLSGGSSYNEQFF. In nucleotides, the CDR3 is TGTGCCAGCAGCCTCACCCATCTAAGCGGGGGAAGCTCCTACAATGAGCAGTTCTTC.

This clone was observed once. This chain joins TRBV6-5 and TRBJ2-1, with 9 nucleotides matching TRBD1. CDR3 length equals 14 residues. The V segment lost 5 bases and the J segment 6 bases; nucleotides outside the gene matches: 5. Germline CDR1 reads MNHEY; CDR2 reads SVGAGI. The DNA for the CDR3 is TGTGCCAGCAGTGGATCACAGGGGGCCAATGAGCAGTTCTTC. This sequence encodes CASSGSQGANEQFF.

In its sample, this clone was seen once. The V gene is TRBV5-1, the J gene TRBJ2-2, with 8 bases that match TRBD2. V trimming: 0 bases; J trimming: 6 bases; junction bases outside the gene matches: 1. The CDR3 is made up of 14 amino acids. Per germline, CDR1 SGHRS and CDR2 YFSETQ. The CDR3 DNA sequence: TGCGCCAGCAGCTTGGCAGCGGGGGCCGGGGAGCTGTTTTTT. This sequence encodes CASSLAAGAGELFF.

Only one count was recorded for this clone. The chain has TRBV2 and TRBJ1-1, with TRBD1 matching over 8 bases. The CDR3 totals 12 residues. Trimming cost V 7 bases and J 6 bases; bases outside gene matches: 4. CDR1 and CDR2 (germline): SNHLY, FYNNEI. The DNA for the CDR3 is TGTGCCAGCAATGACAGGGGCGCTGAAGCTTTCTTT. Protein: CASNDRGAEAFF.

The V gene is TRBV10-1, the J gene TRBJ2-5, with 9 bases lining up with TRBD2. The V segment lost 0 bases and the J segment 2 bases; nucleotides outside the gene matches: 4. The CDR3 runs to 16 residues. From germline, CDR1 is WNHNN and CDR2 SYGVQD (reference sequence). CDR3 region: CASSESVAGEQETQYF. DNA of the CDR3: TGCGCCAGCAGTGAGTCGGTAGCGGGGGAACAAGAGACCCAGTACTTC.

This rearrangement joins TRBV5-1 to TRBJ2-7; D call uncertain. V was cut by 1 base and J by 1 base, with 9 bases left in between. There are 14 residues in the CDR3. In germline, CDR1 is SGHRS, CDR2 YFSETQ. CDR3 region: CASSLTAGSYEQYF. CDR3 in DNA: TGCGCCAGCAGCTTGACAGCCGGATCCTACGAGCAGTACTTC.

The rearrangement joins TRBV29-1 to TRBJ2-1, with a tentative D call TRBD2 (6 bases). The germline V gene has CDR1 SQVTM and CDR2 ANQGSEA. The CDR3 consists of 15 residues. Trimming cost V 4 bases and J 7 bases, with 20 bases left between them. The CDR3: CSVVLYGRAPNEQFF. CDR3 DNA sequence: TGCAGCGTTGTTCTCTACGGGAGAGCGCCTAATGAGCAGTTCTTC.

This clone has just one count. The chain combines TRBV7-3 with TRBJ2-5; D remains unclear. This CDR3 comprises 13 residues. Germline-derived CDR1 and CDR2 are SGHTA and FQGTGA. V was trimmed by 5 bases and J by 5 bases, leaving 12 bases between them. CDR3 sequence: CASSAHPQETQYF. In nucleotides, the CDR3 is TGTGCCAGCAGCGCTCACCCTCAGGAGACCCAGTACTTC. Supplemented by reference TRBV7-3 and TRBJ2-5, the full variable domain reads GAGVSQTPSNKVTEKGKYVELRCDPISGHTALYWYRQSLGQGPEFLIYFQGTGAADDSGLPNDRFFAVRPEGSVSTLKIQRTERGDSAVYLCASSAHPQETQYFGPGTRLLVL.

V and J are TRBV28 and TRBJ1-5, with TRBD1 matching over 11 bases. Looked up from germline, CDR1 is MDHEN and CDR2 is SYDVKM. The CDR3 covers 14 residues. Unmatched junction bases numbered 2, after V lost 4 bases and J lost 6 bases. In nucleotides, the CDR3 is TGTGCCAGCAGTTCGGGACAGGGGGGTCAGCCCCAGCATTTT. Translation gives CASSSGQGGQPQHF.

The CDR3 is CASSLAQNPVYEQYF. CDR3 in DNA: TGTGCCAGCAGCTTAGCGCAGAACCCAGTTTACGAGCAGTACTTC. J is TRBJ2-7 and V is TRBV11-1; no firm D call. Germline V gene sequence: CDR1 SGHAT, CDR2 FQDESV (reference sequence). The CDR3 extends over 15 amino acids. Trimming took off 0 bases at V and 4 bases at J, with 13 bases between the two ends.

V is TRBV30 and J is TRBJ1-1, with a possible D match to TRBD1 (6 bases). This CDR3 contains 14 residues. Germline V gene sequence: CDR1 GTSNPN, CDR2 SVGIG (reference sequence). The V and J ends lost 2 bases and 6 bases respectively, with 16 bases between them. The CDR3 nucleotides read TGTGCCTGGAGTATAACAGGGATACGTGCTGAAGCTTTCTTT. Translating gives CAWSITGIRAEAFF.

This sequence joins TRBV19 and TRBJ2-7, with 8 bases identical to TRBD1. This CDR3 spans 15 amino acids. After removal of 5 bases from V and 1 base from J, the junction contained 7 bases not matched to a gene. CDR1 is LNHDA and CDR2 is SQIVND in the germline V gene (reference sequence). CDR3 protein: CASSPRQGPSYEQYF. CDR3 sequence (DNA): TGTGCCAGTAGTCCCCGACAGGGGCCTTCCTACGAGCAGTACTTC. The complete variable domain, with remaining parts taken from reference TRBV19 and TRBJ2-7, reads DGGITQSPKYLFRKEGQNVTLSCEQNLNHDAMYWYRQDPGQGLRLIYYSQIVNDFQKGDIAEGYSVSREKKESFPLTVTSAQKNPTAFYLCASSPRQGPSYEQYFGPGTRLTVT.